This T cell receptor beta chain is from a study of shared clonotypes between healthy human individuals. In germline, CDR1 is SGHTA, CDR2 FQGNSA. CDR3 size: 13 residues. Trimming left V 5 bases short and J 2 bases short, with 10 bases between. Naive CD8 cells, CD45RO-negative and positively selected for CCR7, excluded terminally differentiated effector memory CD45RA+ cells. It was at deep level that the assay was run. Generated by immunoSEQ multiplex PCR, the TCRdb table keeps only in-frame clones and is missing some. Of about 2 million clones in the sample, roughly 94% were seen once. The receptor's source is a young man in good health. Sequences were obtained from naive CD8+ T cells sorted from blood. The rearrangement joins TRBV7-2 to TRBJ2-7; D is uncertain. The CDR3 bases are TGTGCCAGCAGCATACTGGGGACCTACGAGCAGTACTTC. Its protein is CASSILGTYEQYF.